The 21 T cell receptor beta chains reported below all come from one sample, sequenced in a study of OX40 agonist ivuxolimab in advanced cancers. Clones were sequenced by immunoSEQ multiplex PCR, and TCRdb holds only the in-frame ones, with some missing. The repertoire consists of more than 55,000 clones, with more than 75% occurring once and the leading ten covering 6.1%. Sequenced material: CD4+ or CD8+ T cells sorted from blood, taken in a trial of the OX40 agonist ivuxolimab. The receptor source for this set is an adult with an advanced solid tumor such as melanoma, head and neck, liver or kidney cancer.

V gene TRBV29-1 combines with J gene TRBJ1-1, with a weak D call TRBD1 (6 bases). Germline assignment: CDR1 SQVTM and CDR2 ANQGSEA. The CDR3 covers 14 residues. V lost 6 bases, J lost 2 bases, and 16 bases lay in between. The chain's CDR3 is CSVLGGTANTEAFF. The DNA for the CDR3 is TGCAGCGTATTAGGGGGGACCGCCAACACTGAAGCTTTCTTT.

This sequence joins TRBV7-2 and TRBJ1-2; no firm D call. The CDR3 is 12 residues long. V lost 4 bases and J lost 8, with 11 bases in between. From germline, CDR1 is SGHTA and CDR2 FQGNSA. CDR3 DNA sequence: TGTGCCAGCAGCTACGAGGCGTGGGGCTACACCTTC. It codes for CASSYEAWGYTF. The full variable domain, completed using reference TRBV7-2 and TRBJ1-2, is GAGVSQSPSNKVTEKGKDVELRCDPISGHTALYWYRQSLGQGLEFLIYFQGNSAPDKSGLPSDRFSAERTGGSVSTLTIQRTQQEDSAVYLCASSYEAWGYTFGSGTRLTVV.

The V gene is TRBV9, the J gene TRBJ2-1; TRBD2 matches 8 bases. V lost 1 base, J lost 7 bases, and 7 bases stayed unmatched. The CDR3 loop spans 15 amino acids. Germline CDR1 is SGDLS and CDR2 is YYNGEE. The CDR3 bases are TGTGCCAGCAGCGTAAGGGTAGCGGGGCGGAATGAGCAGTTCTTC. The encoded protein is CASSVRVAGRNEQFF.

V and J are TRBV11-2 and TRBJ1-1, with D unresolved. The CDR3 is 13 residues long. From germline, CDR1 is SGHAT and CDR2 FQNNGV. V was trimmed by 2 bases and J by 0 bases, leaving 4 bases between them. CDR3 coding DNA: TGTGCCAGCAGCTTATCTCTGAACACTGAAGCTTTCTTT. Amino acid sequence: CASSLSLNTEAFF.

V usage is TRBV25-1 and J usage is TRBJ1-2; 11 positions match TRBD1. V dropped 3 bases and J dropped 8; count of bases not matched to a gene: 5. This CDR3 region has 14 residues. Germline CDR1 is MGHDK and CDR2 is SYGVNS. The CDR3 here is CASSDPGTGGGYTF. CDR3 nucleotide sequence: TGTGCCAGCAGTGACCCCGGGACAGGGGGAGGCTACACCTTC.

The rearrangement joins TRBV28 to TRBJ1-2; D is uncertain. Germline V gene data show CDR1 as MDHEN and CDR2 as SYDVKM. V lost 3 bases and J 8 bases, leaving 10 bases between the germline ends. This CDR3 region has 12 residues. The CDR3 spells CASSFRVGGYTF. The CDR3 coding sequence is TGTGCCAGCAGTTTCCGGGTGGGGGGCTACACCTTC.

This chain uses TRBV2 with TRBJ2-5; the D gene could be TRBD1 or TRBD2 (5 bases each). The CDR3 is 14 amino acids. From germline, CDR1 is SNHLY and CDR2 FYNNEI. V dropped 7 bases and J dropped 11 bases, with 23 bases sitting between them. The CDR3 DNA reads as TGTGCCAGCACCAAACCGTCGCGGGTGGGGGAGCAGTACTTC. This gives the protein CASTKPSRVGEQYF.

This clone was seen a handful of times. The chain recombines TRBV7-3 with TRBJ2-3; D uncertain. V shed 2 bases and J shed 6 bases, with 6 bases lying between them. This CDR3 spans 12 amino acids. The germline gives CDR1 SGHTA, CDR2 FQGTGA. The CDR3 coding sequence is TGTGCCAGCAGCTTATCGGGTGATACGCAGTATTTT. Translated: CASSLSGDTQYF.

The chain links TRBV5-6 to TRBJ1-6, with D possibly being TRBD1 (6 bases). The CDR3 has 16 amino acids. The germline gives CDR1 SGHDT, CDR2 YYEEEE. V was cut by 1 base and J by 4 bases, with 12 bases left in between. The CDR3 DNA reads TGTGCCAGCAGCTTGTTGGACAGAACTTATAATTCACCCCTCCACTTT. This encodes CASSLLDRTYNSPLHF.

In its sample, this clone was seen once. Written as DNA, the CDR3 is TGCGCCAGCAGCTTGGCCGGACGGGAGATCGCTGGAAACACCATATATTTT. This translates into CASSLAGREIAGNTIYF. The J gene is TRBJ1-3, the V gene TRBV5-1, with D uncertain. The CDR3 is 17 amino acids. Trimming shortened V by 0 bases and J by 2 bases, and 15 bases separated the two germline ends. Looked up from germline, CDR1 is SGHRS and CDR2 is YFSETQ. The full variable domain, in which reference TRBV5-1 and TRBJ1-3 provide the parts outside the CDR3, is KAGVTQTPRYLIKTRGQQVTLSCSPISGHRSVSWYQQTPGQGLQFLFEYFSETQRNKGNFPGRFSGRQFSNSRSEMNVSTLELGDSALYLCASSLAGREIAGNTIYFGEGSWLTVV.

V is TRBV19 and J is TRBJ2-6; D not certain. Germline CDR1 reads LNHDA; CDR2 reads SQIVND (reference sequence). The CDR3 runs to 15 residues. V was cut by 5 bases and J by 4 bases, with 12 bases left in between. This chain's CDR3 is CASSATHLGANVLTF. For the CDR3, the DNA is TGTGCCAGTAGTGCAACACATCTGGGGGCCAACGTCCTGACTTTC. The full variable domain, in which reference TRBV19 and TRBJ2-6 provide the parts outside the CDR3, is DGGITQSPKYLFRKEGQNVTLSCEQNLNHDAMYWYRQDPGQGLRLIYYSQIVNDFQKGDIAEGYSVSREKKESFPLTVTSAQKNPTAFYLCASSATHLGANVLTFGAGSRLTVL.

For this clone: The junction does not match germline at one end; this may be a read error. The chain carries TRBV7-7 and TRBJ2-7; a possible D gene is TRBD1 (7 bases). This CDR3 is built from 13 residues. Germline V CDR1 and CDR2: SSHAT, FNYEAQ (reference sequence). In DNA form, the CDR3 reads TGTGCTAGCAGCCCCAGACAGGGAGGCGAGCAGTACTTC. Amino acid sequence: CASSPRQGGEQYF.

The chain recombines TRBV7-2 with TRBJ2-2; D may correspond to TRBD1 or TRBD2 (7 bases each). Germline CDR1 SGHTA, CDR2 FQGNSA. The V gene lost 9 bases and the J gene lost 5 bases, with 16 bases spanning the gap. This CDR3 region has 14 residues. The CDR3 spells CASRQGGSTGELFF. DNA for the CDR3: TGTGCCAGTAGACAGGGCGGGAGTACCGGGGAGCTGTTTTTT.

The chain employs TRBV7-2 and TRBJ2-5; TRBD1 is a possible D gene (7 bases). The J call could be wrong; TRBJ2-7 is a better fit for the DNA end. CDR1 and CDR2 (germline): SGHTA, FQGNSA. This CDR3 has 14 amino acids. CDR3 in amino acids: CASSQAGQGDEQYF. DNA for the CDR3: TGTGCCAGCAGCCAGGCGGGGCAGGGGGACGAGCAGTACTTC.

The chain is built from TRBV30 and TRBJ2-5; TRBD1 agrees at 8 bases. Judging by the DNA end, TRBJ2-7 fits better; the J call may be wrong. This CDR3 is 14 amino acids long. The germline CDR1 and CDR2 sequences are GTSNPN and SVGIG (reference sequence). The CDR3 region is CAWRPPGQGYEQYF. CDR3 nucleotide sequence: TGTGCCTGGAGACCTCCTGGACAGGGATACGAGCAGTACTTC.

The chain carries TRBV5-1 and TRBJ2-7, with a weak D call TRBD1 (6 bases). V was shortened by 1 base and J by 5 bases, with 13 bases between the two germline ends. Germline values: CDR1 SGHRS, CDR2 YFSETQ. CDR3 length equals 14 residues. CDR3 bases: TGCGCCAGCAGCTTGACAGGGACCGGGGACGAGCAGTACTTC. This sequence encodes CASSLTGTGDEQYF.

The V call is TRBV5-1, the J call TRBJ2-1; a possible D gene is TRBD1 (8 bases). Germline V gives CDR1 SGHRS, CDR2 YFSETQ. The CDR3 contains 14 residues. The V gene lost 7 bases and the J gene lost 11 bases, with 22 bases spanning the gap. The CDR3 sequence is CASDTGGGDLKQFF. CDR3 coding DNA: TGCGCCAGCGACACAGGGGGGGGTGACCTCAAGCAGTTCTTC.

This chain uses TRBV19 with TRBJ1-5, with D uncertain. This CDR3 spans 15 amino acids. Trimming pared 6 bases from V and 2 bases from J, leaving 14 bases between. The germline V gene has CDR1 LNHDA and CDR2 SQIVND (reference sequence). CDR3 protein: CASSSASLGNQPQHF. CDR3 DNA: TGTGCCAGTAGCTCGGCCAGTCTCGGCAATCAGCCCCAGCATTTT.

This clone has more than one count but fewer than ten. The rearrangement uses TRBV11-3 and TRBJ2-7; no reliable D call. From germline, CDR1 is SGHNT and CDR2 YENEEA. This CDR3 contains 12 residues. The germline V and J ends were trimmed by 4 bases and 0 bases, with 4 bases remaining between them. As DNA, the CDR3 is TGTGCCAGCAGCTACTCCTCCTACGAGCAGTACTTC. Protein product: CASSYSSYEQYF.

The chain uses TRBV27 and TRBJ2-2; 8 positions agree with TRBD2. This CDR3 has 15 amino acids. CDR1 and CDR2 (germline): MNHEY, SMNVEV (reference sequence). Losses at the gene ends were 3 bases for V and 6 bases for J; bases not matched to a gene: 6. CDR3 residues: CASSFQGTRAGELFF. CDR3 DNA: TGTGCCAGCAGTTTCCAGGGGACTAGGGCCGGGGAGCTGTTTTTT.

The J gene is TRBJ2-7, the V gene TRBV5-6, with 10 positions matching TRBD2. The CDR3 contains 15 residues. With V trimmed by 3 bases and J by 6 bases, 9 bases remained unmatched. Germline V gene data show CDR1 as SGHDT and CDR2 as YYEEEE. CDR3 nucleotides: TGTGCCAGCAGCTCCGGAGGGCTAGCGGGGGTCGAGCAGTACTTC. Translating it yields CASSSGGLAGVEQYF.